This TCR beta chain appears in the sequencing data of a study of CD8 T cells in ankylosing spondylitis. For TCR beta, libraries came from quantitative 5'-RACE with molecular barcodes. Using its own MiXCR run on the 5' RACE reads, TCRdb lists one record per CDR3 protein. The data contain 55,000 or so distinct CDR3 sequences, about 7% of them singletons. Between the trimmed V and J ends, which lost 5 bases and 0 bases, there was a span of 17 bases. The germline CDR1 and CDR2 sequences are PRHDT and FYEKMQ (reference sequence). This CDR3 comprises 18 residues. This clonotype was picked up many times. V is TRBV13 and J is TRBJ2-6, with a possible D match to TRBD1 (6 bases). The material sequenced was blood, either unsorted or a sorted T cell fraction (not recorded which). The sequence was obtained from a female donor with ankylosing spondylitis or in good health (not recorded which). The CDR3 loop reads CASSTTGLFGSGANVLTF. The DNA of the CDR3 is TGTGCCAGCAGCACCACAGGGTTGTTCGGCTCTGGGGCCAACGTCCTGACTTTC.